This paragraph reports one TCR beta chain. These data originate in a study of cytomegalovirus exposure and HLA in healthy donors. 13 Jbeta primers and 60 Vbeta primers were used for the PCR. The data were produced by immunoSEQ multiplex PCR, yet TCRdb's version contains in-frame clones alone and is incomplete. The sample lists 150,000 to 200,000 clones, around 80% occurring once. This CDR3 region has 13 residues. V lost 0 bases and J 6 bases, leaving 6 bases between the germline ends. Germline V CDR1 and CDR2: SGHRS, YFSETQ. V gene TRBV5-1 combines with J gene TRBJ1-4; no clear D. The sequencing input was PBMCs. This receptor was obtained from a man aged 35-49 years in good health and CMV-seronegative. CDR3 coding DNA: TGCGCCAGCAGCTTGGGAACAGATGAAAAACTGTTTTTT. Amino acids: CASSLGTDEKLFF.